The 25 T cell receptor beta chains below were found in one sample sequenced in a study of shared clonotypes between healthy human individuals. Produced via immunoSEQ multiplex PCR; TCRdb's table is partial and in-frame only. The sample has about 820,000 clones, about 92% seen once. The naive CD8 subset, CD45RO-negative cells positively selected for CCR7, excluded terminally differentiated effector memory CD45RA+ cells. The sequencing input was naive CD8+ T cells sorted from blood. The receptors were sampled from a man aged 30 to 39 in good health.

This chain links TRBV19 with TRBJ1-5; D call uncertain. The CDR3 is 16 residues long. Trimming cost V 6 bases and J 6 bases, with 21 bases left between them. CDR1 is LNHDA and CDR2 is SQIVND in the germline V gene (reference sequence). The CDR3 coding sequence is TGTGCCAGTAGCCACCGCGGTGAGGACCGGGCTCAGCCCCAGCATTTT. It encodes CASSHRGEDRAQPQHF.

The CDR3, as DNA: TGTGCCAGCAGTGAATGGGGTACAGAGTCGACAGATACGCAGTATTTT. Amino acid sequence: CASSEWGTESTDTQYF. The chain combines TRBV6-1 with TRBJ2-3; D call uncertain. CDR3 size: 16 residues. Germline V lookup: CDR1 MNHNS, CDR2 SASEGT. V gave up 2 bases and J gave up 3 bases, with 15 bases separating them.

Note on this clone: The sample has other DNA sequences that encode this CDR3 too. The rearrangement links TRBV29-1 to TRBJ1-1, with TRBD1 as a possible D gene (6 bases). Trimming left V 3 bases short and J 0 bases short, with 8 bases between. Germline CDR1 reads SQVTM; CDR2 reads ANQGSEA. This CDR3 has 13 amino acids. DNA of the CDR3: TGCAGCGTTGACGGGGGCATGAACACTGAAGCTTTCTTT. Its protein product is CSVDGGMNTEAFF. Combining the CDR3 with reference TRBV29-1 and TRBJ1-1 gives the whole variable domain SAVISQKPSRDICQRGTSLTIQCQVDSQVTMMFWYRQQPGQSLTLIATANQGSEATYESGFVIDKFPISRPNLTFSTLTVSNMSPEDSSIYLCSVDGGMNTEAFFGQGTRLTVV.

The J gene is TRBJ2-5, the V gene TRBV28; D not certain. CDR3 length: 16 residues. Germline V CDR1 and CDR2: MDHEN, SYDVKM. V lost 8 bases, J lost 0 bases, and 19 bases lay in between. The CDR3 is CASREPPYANQETQYF. In nucleotides, the CDR3 is TGTGCCAGCCGAGAGCCTCCTTACGCCAACCAAGAGACCCAGTACTTC.

Only a few counts were recorded for this clone. V is TRBV25-1 and J is TRBJ2-3; TRBD1 might be the D (6 bases). V was pared by 6 bases and J by 0 bases, with 13 bases between. Germline CDR1 MGHDK, CDR2 SYGVNS. This CDR3 is 15 amino acids long. DNA for the CDR3: TGTGCCAGCAGCTCTCCGGGACACAGCACAGATACGCAGTATTTT. Its translation: CASSSPGHSTDTQYF.

The chain links TRBV7-9 to TRBJ2-1; no firm D call. Germline loops: CDR1 SEHNR, CDR2 FQNEAQ (reference sequence). The CDR3 totals 14 residues. Trimming took off 2 bases at V and 7 bases at J, with 12 bases between the two ends. In DNA form, the CDR3 reads TGTGCCAGCAGCTTATCAGGCCCCCCAAATGAGCAGTTCTTC. Encoded protein: CASSLSGPPNEQFF. The entire variable domain, with the rest obtained from reference TRBV7-9 and TRBJ2-1, is as follows: DTGVSQNPRHKITKRGQNVTFRCDPISEHNRLYWYRQTLGQGPEFLTYFQNEAQLEKSRLLSDRFSAERPKGSFSTLEIQRTEQGDSAMYLCASSLSGPPNEQFFGPGTRLTVL.

The V gene is TRBV7-9, the J gene TRBJ2-7; possible D gene TRBD1, 6 bases. Trimming took off 5 bases at V and 1 base at J, with 12 bases between the two ends. This CDR3 contains 14 residues. Germline V gene lookup returns CDR1 SEHNR and CDR2 FQNEAQ (reference sequence). CDR3 nucleotide sequence: TGTGCCAGCAGCCCTCAGGACAGATCCTACGAGCAGTACTTC. This encodes CASSPQDRSYEQYF. The complete variable domain, with remaining parts taken from reference TRBV7-9 and TRBJ2-7, reads DTGVSQNPRHKITKRGQNVTFRCDPISEHNRLYWYRQTLGQGPEFLTYFQNEAQLEKSRLLSDRFSAERPKGSFSTLEIQRTEQGDSAMYLCASSPQDRSYEQYFGPGTRLTVT.

Only one count was recorded for this clone. The gene calls are TRBV10-3 and TRBJ2-1, with D possibly TRBD1 on 6 matching bases. Germline V gene lookup returns CDR1 ENHRY and CDR2 SYGVKD. Trimming removed 4 bases from V and 0 bases from J, with 13 bases in between. The length of the CDR3 is 16 residues. Here the CDR3 reads CAISGGRVSSYNEQFF. The CDR3 bases are TGTGCCATCAGTGGGGGGCGGGTGAGCTCCTACAATGAGCAGTTCTTC.

The chain uses TRBV19 and TRBJ2-3, with a tentative D call TRBD2 (5 bases). The germline V gene has CDR1 LNHDA and CDR2 SQIVND (reference sequence). Trimming removed 5 bases at V and 4 bases at J, with 13 bases between. The CDR3 length is 14 residues. CDR3 residues: CASSRLAVADTQYF. In DNA, the CDR3 is TGTGCCAGTAGTCGGCTAGCTGTGGCAGATACGCAGTATTTT. Looking up the rest from reference TRBV19 and TRBJ2-3 gives the full variable domain: DGGITQSPKYLFRKEGQNVTLSCEQNLNHDAMYWYRQDPGQGLRLIYYSQIVNDFQKGDIAEGYSVSREKKESFPLTVTSAQKNPTAFYLCASSRLAVADTQYFGPGTRLTVL.

J is TRBJ2-5 and V is TRBV27; no firm D call. CDR1 and CDR2 (germline): MNHEY, SMNVEV (reference sequence). This CDR3 contains 13 residues. Trimming took 1 base from V and 5 from J, leaving 8 bases between them. CDR3 protein: CASSLLNGETQYF. In DNA, the CDR3 is TGTGCCAGCAGTTTATTAAATGGGGAGACCCAGTACTTC.

With respect to this clone: Other nucleotide sequences in the sample specify the same CDR3. This chain uses TRBV9 with TRBJ2-7; 10 bases are shared with TRBD1. The CDR3 runs 14 residues. V gave up 0 bases and J gave up 4 bases; unmatched junction bases: 1. In germline, CDR1 is SGDLS, CDR2 YYNGEE. CDR3 sequence (DNA): TGTGCCAGCAGCGTAGGACAGGGGGCTTACGAGCAGTACTTC. Translation: CASSVGQGAYEQYF.

This chain uses TRBV6-1 with TRBJ1-2; D possibly corresponds to TRBD1 (5 bases). V was shortened by 4 bases and J by 3 bases, with 18 bases between the two germline ends. There are 16 residues in the CDR3. Per germline, CDR1 MNHNS and CDR2 SASEGT. The CDR3 spells CASSGYRVGADYGYTF. CDR3 in DNA: TGTGCCAGCAGTGGGTACCGGGTCGGGGCGGACTATGGCTACACCTTC.

This chain joins TRBV27 and TRBJ2-3; 10 positions match TRBD2. V gave up 3 bases and J gave up 10 bases; unmatched junction bases: 4. The CDR3 sequence is 13 residues long. The germline V gene has CDR1 MNHEY and CDR2 SMNVEV (reference sequence). Here the CDR3 reads CASSFQTSGAQYF. The CDR3 coding sequence is TGTGCCAGCAGTTTCCAAACTAGCGGGGCGCAGTATTTT.

The CDR3 DNA sequence: TGTGCCAGCAGCGGGGCCCAGGCTATCCAAGAGACCCAGTACTTC. Its protein is CASSGAQAIQETQYF. The chain is built from TRBV9 and TRBJ2-5; D is uncertain. Between the trimmed V and J ends, which lost 3 bases and 1 base, there was a span of 13 bases. The germline CDR1 and CDR2 sequences are SGDLS and YYNGEE. The CDR3 runs 15 residues.

The rearrangement joins TRBV19 to TRBJ1-5; D might be TRBD1 (5 bases). This CDR3 comprises 14 residues. Germline loops: CDR1 LNHDA, CDR2 SQIVND (reference sequence). Trimming pared 5 bases from V and 6 bases from J, leaving 14 bases between. CDR3 in amino acids: CASSLRQGPQPQHF. Here the CDR3 DNA reads TGTGCCAGTAGTTTAAGGCAGGGCCCTCAGCCCCAGCATTTT.

This chain connects TRBV5-6 to TRBJ2-3; the match to TRBD2 covers 8 bases. The germline V gene has CDR1 SGHDT and CDR2 YYEEEE. V was clipped by 0 bases and J by 3 bases; unmatched bases: 9. CDR3 length: 17 amino acids. CDR3 sequence reads: CASSLEVRRLATDTQYF. Written as DNA, the CDR3 is TGTGCCAGCAGCTTGGAGGTTCGACGACTAGCGACAGATACGCAGTATTTT.

The chain uses TRBV4-1 and TRBJ2-4, with 11 bases fitting TRBD2. Per the germline V gene, CDR1 is MGHRA and CDR2 is YSYEKL. CDR3 size: 16 residues. V lost 0 bases to trimming and J lost 8 bases; unmatched junction nucleotides: 6. CDR3 loop: CASSQEGLAVSDIQYF. The CDR3 DNA sequence: TGCGCCAGCAGCCAAGAGGGACTAGCGGTATCTGACATTCAGTACTTC.

This clone was seen a few times. The chain links TRBV28 to TRBJ2-7, with 9 bases identical to TRBD2. The CDR3 runs 16 residues. CDR1 MDHEN and CDR2 SYDVKM come from the germline V gene. Trimming at V came to 5 bases and at J to 6 bases, leaving 14 bases not matched to a gene. CDR3 nucleotides: TGTGCCAGCAGTAGCCCTCGGGTAGCGGGAGTCCGCGAGCAGTACTTC. Protein: CASSSPRVAGVREQYF. The full variable domain, rest sourced from reference TRBV28 and TRBJ2-7, is DVKVTQSSRYLVKRTGEKVFLECVQDMDHENMFWYRQDPGLGLRLIYFSYDVKMKEKGDIPEGYSVSREKKERFSLILESASTNQTSMYLCASSSPRVAGVREQYFGPGTRLTVT.

This rearrangement joins TRBV27 to TRBJ2-7; D uncertain. There are 15 residues in the CDR3. Germline V gives CDR1 MNHEY, CDR2 SMNVEV (reference sequence). The V gene lost 4 bases and the J gene lost 2 bases, with 15 bases spanning the gap. The chain's CDR3 is CASSWASSIAYEQYF. CDR3 in DNA: TGTGCCAGCAGTTGGGCTAGTTCCATCGCCTACGAGCAGTACTTC.

The gene calls are TRBV2 and TRBJ1-4; 9 bases line up with TRBD1. The junction had 3 bases not matched to a gene; V was cut back by 1 base and J by 6 bases. Germline V gene data show CDR1 as SNHLY and CDR2 as FYNNEI. This CDR3 spans 15 amino acids. The CDR3 DNA reads TGTGCCAGCAGTGAAGAGGGACAGGGTTATGAAAAACTGTTTTTT. This sequence encodes CASSEEGQGYEKLFF.

The chain is built from TRBV19 and TRBJ2-2; D remains unclear. Germline values: CDR1 LNHDA, CDR2 SQIVND (reference sequence). The ends were cut back, 5 bases at V and 0 bases at J, with 10 bases in the middle. The CDR3 contains 15 residues. CDR3 sequence reads: CASSFGTANTGELFF. In DNA, the CDR3 is TGTGCCAGTAGTTTCGGAACCGCGAACACCGGGGAGCTGTTTTTT.

The rearrangement links TRBV4-3 to TRBJ2-1; D gene uncertain. Germline lookup yields CDR1 LGHNA and CDR2 YSLEER. V gave up 0 bases and J gave up 0 bases, with 12 bases separating them. The length of the CDR3 is 17 residues. This CDR3 is CASSQDSPSDSYNEQFF. The CDR3 DNA sequence: TGCGCCAGCAGCCAAGATTCTCCCAGCGACTCCTACAATGAGCAGTTCTTC.

The CDR3 is CATSNGDYSDEQFF. CDR3 bases: TGTGCCACCTCAAACGGGGACTATTCGGATGAGCAGTTCTTC. This chain links TRBV9 with TRBJ2-1; TRBD2 aligns across 7 bases. CDR3 size: 14 residues. Germline lookup yields CDR1 SGDLS and CDR2 YYNGEE. The V and J ends lost 9 bases and 8 bases, in that order; junction bases with no gene match: 14.

The rearrangement uses TRBV5-6 and TRBJ2-4; a weak D match, TRBD2 (5 bases). Germline lookup yields CDR1 SGHDT and CDR2 YYEEEE. Trimming cost V 4 bases and J 8 bases, with 16 bases left between them. This CDR3 has 14 residues. CDR3 sequence (DNA): TGTGCCAGCAGCCTTGGTCTGGAGGATTACATTCAGTACTTC. Its translation: CASSLGLEDYIQYF.

The CDR3 DNA follows: TGTGCCAGCCGGGCTCCCCCCAATGAGCAGTTCTTC. It encodes CASRAPPNEQFF. This chain uses TRBV5-4 with TRBJ2-1; D ambiguous. The CDR3 runs 12 residues. V shed 7 bases and J shed 6 bases, with 11 bases lying between them. Germline V gene lookup returns CDR1 SGHNT and CDR2 YYREEE (reference sequence).